This entry describes one TCR beta chain. Antigen: not known. TCR beta CDR3 sequences were amplified from RNA transcripts. First-round RT-PCR of the TCR CDR3 relied on the HTBI primer set. TCRdb fed the multiplex PCR reads into MiXCR, producing one record per CDR3 protein. The table records fewer than 450,000 distinct CDR3 sequences, 11% to 15% of them present only once. The data originate from a study of T cells in Graves' hyperthyroidism and ophthalmopathy. General study findings and limits: For ophthalmopathy, model prediction preceded onset by a median around 7 months. Blood held most thyroid clonotypes expanded above 0.001 frequency.

The CDR3 is made up of 14 amino acids. The germline CDR1 and CDR2 sequences are MDHEN and SYDVKM. The V end lost 7 bases, the J end lost 3 bases, and 16 bases lay between the germline ends. The chain links TRBV28 to TRBJ2-7; either TRBD1 or TRBD2 may supply D (6 bases each). The sequence came from a man aged 45-65 years with Graves' ophthalmopathy. Source material: blood. DNA for the CDR3: TGTGCCAGCACCCCGGGGGCCAGTAACTACGAGCAGTACTTC. This codes for CASTPGASNYEQYF.